These 29 T cell receptor beta chains were all obtained from the same sample, sequenced in a study of shared clonotypes between healthy human individuals. This table comes from immunoSEQ multiplex PCR, and its TCRdb copy is limited to in-frame clones, with some not included. The repertoire holds about 2.4 million clones, with 93% as singletons. Sequences were obtained from naive CD4+ T cells from PBMCs. The subset is: CD45RA+ positively selected. All receptors derive from a man between 18 and 29 years old in good health. Some clones in this sample may be carry-over from other donors' samples.

This chain connects TRBV20-1 to TRBJ2-2; no reliable D call. Germline values: CDR1 DFQATT, CDR2 SNEGSKA (reference sequence). This CDR3 comprises 11 residues. V shed 7 bases and J shed 1 base, with 4 bases lying between them. As DNA, the CDR3 is TGCAGTGTCAGGAACACCGGGGAGCTGTTTTTT. It encodes CSVRNTGELFF.

The chain combines TRBV5-1 with TRBJ2-5, with 9 bases matching TRBD2. Germline CDR1 and CDR2: SGHRS and YFSETQ. Trimming removed 1 base from V and 4 bases from J; junction bases left unmatched: 5. This CDR3 has 15 residues. The CDR3 coding sequence is TGCGCCAGCAGCTTGTTTTTAGCGGGAGTAGAGACCCAGTACTTC. Protein: CASSLFLAGVETQYF.

This sequence joins TRBV29-1 and TRBJ2-7, with 10 bases lining up with TRBD1. Germline V lookup: CDR1 SQVTM, CDR2 ANQGSEA. J lost 3 bases, V lost 7 bases, and 6 bases had no gene match. The length of the CDR3 is 13 residues. The CDR3 region is CSAGTGVGYEQYF. The CDR3 DNA follows: TGCAGCGCGGGGACAGGGGTAGGCTACGAGCAGTACTTC.

The chain recombines TRBV9 with TRBJ1-3, with D hard to call. Germline V gives CDR1 SGDLS, CDR2 YYNGEE. V dropped 3 bases and J dropped 0 bases, with 13 bases sitting between them. This CDR3 contains 16 residues. CDR3 region: CASSAEGLNSGNTIYF. Written as DNA, the CDR3 is TGTGCCAGCAGCGCTGAAGGACTGAACTCTGGAAACACCATATATTTT.

On this clone itself: Other DNA sequences in this sample translate to the same CDR3. This chain joins TRBV5-1 and TRBJ2-7; D might be TRBD2 (6 bases). Germline-derived CDR1 and CDR2 are SGHRS and YFSETQ. The length of the CDR3 is 14 residues. V lost 4 bases and J 2 bases, leaving 13 bases between the germline ends. The CDR3 sequence: CASSPDAGTYEQYF. The CDR3 DNA reads as TGCGCCAGCAGCCCCGATGCGGGGACCTACGAGCAGTACTTC.

This clone was seen only once. The chain joins TRBV14 to TRBJ1-1; no definite D call. Trimming took 1 base from V and 7 from J, leaving 13 bases between them. The germline gives CDR1 SGHDN, CDR2 FVKESK. The CDR3 is 14 residues long. CDR3 in DNA: TGTGCCAGCAGCCAAGTGAAATTCGGGCTTGAAGCTTTCTTT. Its translation: CASSQVKFGLEAFF.

The sample holds a few counts of this clone. This chain connects TRBV10-3 to TRBJ1-5; 7 bases line up with TRBD1. The germline CDR1 and CDR2 sequences are ENHRY and SYGVKD. The length of the CDR3 is 14 residues. After removal of 6 bases from V and 3 bases from J, the junction contained 5 bases not matched to a gene. The CDR3 reads CAIREQGINQPQHF. The CDR3 nucleotides read TGTGCCATCAGAGAACAGGGGATCAATCAGCCCCAGCATTTT.

The chain joins TRBV15 to TRBJ1-5; a weak D match, TRBD1 (5 bases). The CDR3 is 15 residues long. The germline V gene encodes CDR1 LNHNV and CDR2 YYDKDF (reference sequence). V was clipped by 0 bases and J by 3 bases, with 9 bases between them. CDR3 residues: CATSRDQGTNQPQHF. The CDR3 region has the DNA TGTGCCACCAGCAGAGATCAAGGGACCAATCAGCCCCAGCATTTT.

V gene TRBV7-2 combines with J gene TRBJ2-1; weak D call: TRBD1 (5 bases). Per the germline V gene, CDR1 is SGHTA and CDR2 is FQGNSA. The CDR3 has 15 amino acids. V shed 5 bases and J shed 9 bases, with 20 bases lying between them. In nucleotides, the CDR3 is TGTGCCAGCAGCCGAAACACAGGTGGGGTCATTGAGCAGTTCTTC. Translating gives CASSRNTGGVIEQFF. Full variable domain (remainder filled in from reference TRBV7-2 and TRBJ2-1): GAGVSQSPSNKVTEKGKDVELRCDPISGHTALYWYRQSLGQGLEFLIYFQGNSAPDKSGLPSDRFSAERTGGSVSTLTIQRTQQEDSAVYLCASSRNTGGVIEQFFGPGTRLTVL.

V is TRBV28 and J is TRBJ2-1; tentatively, D is TRBD2 (6 bases). Germline CDR1 is MDHEN and CDR2 is SYDVKM. Trimming took off 2 bases at V and 3 bases at J, with 8 bases between the two ends. The length of the CDR3 is 14 residues. CDR3 loop: CASSLTTSYNEQFF. The CDR3 nucleotides read TGTGCCAGCAGTTTAACGACTAGCTACAATGAGCAGTTCTTC. Supplemented by reference TRBV28 and TRBJ2-1, the full variable domain reads DVKVTQSSRYLVKRTGEKVFLECVQDMDHENMFWYRQDPGLGLRLIYFSYDVKMKEKGDIPEGYSVSREKKERFSLILESASTNQTSMYLCASSLTTSYNEQFFGPGTRLTVL.

This chain connects TRBV6-1 to TRBJ2-7, with D perhaps matching TRBD1 (6 bases). The CDR3 covers 14 residues. The germline V gene encodes CDR1 MNHNS and CDR2 SASEGT. Trimming left V 2 bases short and J 4 bases short, with 12 bases between. Here the CDR3 reads CASSERAGVYEQYF. CDR3 bases: TGTGCCAGCAGTGAAAGGGCAGGGGTGTACGAGCAGTACTTC.

This clone was seen a single time. The DNA of the CDR3 is TGTGCCAGCAGTATTAGCGGGAGCGCCAAAAACATTCAGTACTTC. It yields the protein CASSISGSAKNIQYF. The chain couples TRBV9 to TRBJ2-4, with 9 bases that match TRBD2. There are 15 residues in the CDR3. Trimming removed 5 bases from V and 1 base from J; junction bases left unmatched: 4. Germline V gene sequence: CDR1 SGDLS, CDR2 YYNGEE. Complete variable domain (other parts from reference TRBV9 and TRBJ2-4): DSGVTQTPKHLITATGQRVTLRCSPRSGDLSVYWYQQSLDQGLQFLIQYYNGEERAKGNILERFSAQQFPDLHSELNLSSLELGDSALYFCASSISGSAKNIQYFGAGTRLSVL.

The V call is TRBV18, the J call TRBJ2-1; TRBD1 matches at 7 bases. The CDR3 runs 15 residues. With 3 bases clipped from V and 4 bases from J, the junction kept 6 bases outside the gene matches. The germline gives CDR1 KGHSH, CDR2 LQKENI. The CDR3 here is CASSPRGQTYNEQFF. In nucleotides, the CDR3 is TGTGCCAGCTCACCGAGGGGACAGACATACAATGAGCAGTTCTTC.

V gene TRBV7-9 combines with J gene TRBJ2-1; TRBD2 matches 8 bases. This CDR3 contains 15 residues. The V gene's germline CDR1 is SEHNR and CDR2 FQNEAQ (reference sequence). The ends lost 5 bases at V and 9 bases at J; junction bases unmatched: 12. For the CDR3, the DNA is TGTGCCAGCAGCCCGCCCGCAGCGGGAGTCAGTGAGCAGTTCTTC. Residues: CASSPPAAGVSEQFF.

In the case of this clone: At one end the junction does not follow the germline gene, possibly because of a read error. The genes are TRBV28 and TRBJ1-4; 10 bases align to TRBD1. There are 12 residues in the CDR3. Germline V lookup: CDR1 MDHEN, CDR2 SYDVKM. The CDR3 loop is CASSSRQGAILF. The CDR3 coding sequence is TGTGCCAGCAGTTCAAGACAGGGGGCGATCTTGTTT.

The chain recombines TRBV25-1 with TRBJ1-2, with 9 bases matching TRBD1. This CDR3 has 16 amino acids. Germline V gene sequence: CDR1 MGHDK, CDR2 SYGVNS. With V trimmed by 3 bases and J by 7 bases, 12 bases remained unmatched. DNA for the CDR3: TGTGCCAGCAGTGACACCCACCGGACAGGGGAAGGTGGCTACACCTTC. Translating gives CASSDTHRTGEGGYTF.

This clone has just one count. The chain uses TRBV18 and TRBJ2-2, with D maybe TRBD2 (5 bases). V lost 0 bases and J 4 bases, leaving 12 bases between the germline ends. From germline, CDR1 is KGHSH and CDR2 LQKENI. The CDR3 length is 16 residues. In nucleotides, the CDR3 is TGTGCCAGCTCACCACCAGGAGGCGCGGGCACCGGGGAGCTGTTTTTT. Protein product: CASSPPGGAGTGELFF.

This chain connects TRBV11-2 to TRBJ2-1; D not certain. The V gene lost 1 base and the J gene lost 2 bases, with 3 bases spanning the gap. Germline CDR1 SGHAT, CDR2 FQNNGV. The CDR3 sequence is 13 residues long. The CDR3 protein is CASSLVAYNEQFF. In DNA, the CDR3 is TGTGCCAGCAGCTTAGTGGCCTACAATGAGCAGTTCTTC.

The gene calls are TRBV4-2 and TRBJ2-3; D not resolved. Germline CDR1 reads LGHNA; CDR2 reads YNFKEQ. There are 15 residues in the CDR3. The germline V and J ends were trimmed by 1 base and 2 bases, with 10 bases remaining between them. The CDR3 nucleotides read TGTGCCAGCAGCCAAGTGGACCGAATCACAGATACGCAGTATTTT. Its translation is CASSQVDRITDTQYF.

The chain has TRBV5-1 and TRBJ2-4; 8 bases fit TRBD1. Trimming removed 5 bases from V and 7 bases from J; junction bases left unmatched: 11. CDR3 length: 15 residues. Germline CDR1 reads SGHRS; CDR2 reads YFSETQ. This CDR3 reads CASRKNQGAINIQYF. CDR3 nucleotides: TGCGCCAGCAGAAAAAACCAGGGGGCAATTAACATTCAGTACTTC.

CDR3 sequence: CAWSREAQPQHF. The CDR3 nucleotides read TGTGCCTGGAGCAGGGAAGCCCAGCCCCAGCATTTT. V usage is TRBV30 and J usage is TRBJ1-5; weak D call: TRBD1 (5 bases). Germline assignment: CDR1 GTSNPN and CDR2 SVGIG (reference sequence). The CDR3 contains 12 residues. V lost 3 bases to trimming and J lost 7 bases, with 10 bases between them.

CDR3 protein: CASSLEGLDRGETQYF. CDR3 nucleotides: TGCGCCAGCAGCTTGGAAGGTTTGGACAGGGGAGAGACCCAGTACTTC. The rearrangement links TRBV5-1 to TRBJ2-5; 9 bases match TRBD1. V shed 0 bases, J shed 4 bases, and the junction held 7 bases outside the gene matches. Germline-derived CDR1 and CDR2 are SGHRS and YFSETQ. The CDR3 sequence is 16 residues long. Using reference TRBV5-1 and TRBJ2-5 for the parts outside the CDR3, the full variable domain is KAGVTQTPRYLIKTRGQQVTLSCSPISGHRSVSWYQQTPGQGLQFLFEYFSETQRNKGNFPGRFSGRQFSNSRSEMNVSTLELGDSALYLCASSLEGLDRGETQYFGPGTRLLVL.

V and J are TRBV6-5 and TRBJ1-2, with D unresolved. This CDR3 has 15 residues. With 5 bases removed from V and 5 bases from J, the gap between germline ends came to 18 bases. Germline loops: CDR1 MNHEY, CDR2 SVGAGI. The DNA of the CDR3 is TGTGCCAGCAGTCCGTCCACACAAATACTTTATGGCTACACCTTC. Translated: CASSPSTQILYGYTF.

This clone was picked up one time. V gene TRBV19 combines with J gene TRBJ1-1, with TRBD1 matching over 7 bases. The length of the CDR3 is 15 residues. Germline CDR1 is LNHDA and CDR2 is SQIVND (reference sequence). V lost 3 bases, J lost 1 base, and 5 bases stayed unmatched. Here the CDR3 reads CASSIGGTANTEAFF. In nucleotides, the CDR3 is TGTGCCAGTAGTATTGGTGGGACAGCGAACACTGAAGCTTTCTTT. The full variable domain, its missing parts supplied by reference TRBV19 and TRBJ1-1, is DGGITQSPKYLFRKEGQNVTLSCEQNLNHDAMYWYRQDPGQGLRLIYYSQIVNDFQKGDIAEGYSVSREKKESFPLTVTSAQKNPTAFYLCASSIGGTANTEAFFGQGTRLTVV.

The rearrangement joins TRBV5-5 to TRBJ2-3; D gene ambiguous. This CDR3 spans 15 amino acids. V gave up 2 bases and J gave up 0 bases, with 10 bases separating them. Germline assignment: CDR1 SGHKS and CDR2 YYEKEE (reference sequence). The CDR3 sequence: CASSFSPPSTDTQYF. Written as DNA, the CDR3 is TGTGCCAGCAGCTTCAGCCCGCCCAGCACAGATACGCAGTATTTT.

The genes are TRBV30 and TRBJ1-1, with a tentative D call TRBD1 (5 bases). This CDR3 is built from 14 residues. Germline V CDR1 and CDR2: GTSNPN, SVGIG (reference sequence). The germline V and J ends were trimmed by 2 bases and 5 bases, with 15 bases remaining between them. The CDR3 DNA is TGTGCCTGGAGTCCCGGGACCCTGGGGACTGAAGCTTTCTTT. Residues: CAWSPGTLGTEAFF.

This chain links TRBV11-2 with TRBJ2-3; D call uncertain. CDR1 and CDR2 from the germline V gene are SGHAT and FQNNGV. Trimming took 7 bases from V and 2 from J, leaving 16 bases between them. The CDR3 has 15 residues. CDR3: CASTPPATTTDTQYF. DNA for the CDR3: TGTGCCAGCACCCCTCCCGCCACAACCACAGATACGCAGTATTTT.

V gene TRBV2 combines with J gene TRBJ2-3, with 11 nucleotides matching TRBD2. This CDR3 comprises 16 residues. CDR1 is SNHLY and CDR2 is FYNNEI in the germline V gene. J gave up 4 bases and V 6 bases, and 9 bases lay outside the gene matches. This CDR3 is CASRADIAGGPDTQYF. For the CDR3, the DNA is TGTGCCAGCAGGGCCGACATAGCGGGAGGGCCAGATACGCAGTATTTT.

The chain couples TRBV11-3 to TRBJ2-3; TRBD2 might be the D (5 bases). Trimming stripped 5 bases from V and 5 bases from J, with 8 bases between. Germline values: CDR1 SGHNT, CDR2 YENEEA. CDR3 length: 12 amino acids. This chain's CDR3 is CASSAAGDTQYF. CDR3 DNA sequence: TGTGCCAGCAGCGCCGCGGGAGATACGCAGTATTTT.